The sequence of this T cell receptor (beta chain) was determined in a study of blood T cell repertoires in COVID-19. The CDR3 extends over 14 amino acids. The repertoire was sequenced with immunoSEQ multiplex PCR; TCRdb's copy has only in-frame clones and lacks some. The table includes around 260,000 clones, approximately 91% detected once. Patients at the Seattle site were enrolled during active infection and followed longitudinally. Specimen: peripheral blood. This sequence was found in a person aged 18 to 35 with COVID-19, enrolled during active disease. The chain combines TRBV21-1 with TRBJ2-2; the table gives TRBD1 as D, unverified against the DNA. TRBV21-1 constitutes a pseudogene. CDR3 loop: CAGKWTGLTGELFF. The CDR3 nucleotides read TGTGCCGGAAAGTGGACAGGTCTTACCGGGGAGCTGTTTTTT.